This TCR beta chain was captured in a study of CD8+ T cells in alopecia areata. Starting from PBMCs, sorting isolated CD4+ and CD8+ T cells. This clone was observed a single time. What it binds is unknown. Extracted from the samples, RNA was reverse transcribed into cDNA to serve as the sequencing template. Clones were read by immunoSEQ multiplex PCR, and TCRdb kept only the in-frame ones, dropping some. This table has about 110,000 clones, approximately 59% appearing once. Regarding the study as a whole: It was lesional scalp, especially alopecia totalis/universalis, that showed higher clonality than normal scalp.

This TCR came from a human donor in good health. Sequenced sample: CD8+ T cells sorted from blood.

The DNA for the CDR3 is TGTGCCAGCAGCTTGGAGCAGGGCAGCACAGATACGCAGTATTTT. Translating it yields CASSLEQGSTDTQYF. V usage is TRBV5-6 and J usage is TRBJ2-3; possible D gene TRBD1, 5 bases. The CDR3 is made up of 15 amino acids. V dropped 0 bases and J dropped 0 bases, with 8 bases sitting between them. Germline values: CDR1 SGHDT, CDR2 YYEEEE.